This T cell receptor (beta chain) was found in a study of circulating and synovial CD4+ cells in juvenile arthritis. Clones were sequenced by immunoSEQ multiplex PCR, and TCRdb holds only the in-frame ones, with some missing. There are tens of thousands of clones in the sample; 95% to 96% occur only once, and 0.15% to 0.2% lies in the top ten. The germline gives CDR1 SGHNT, CDR2 YYREEE (reference sequence). The CDR3 consists of 15 residues. The junction had 5 bases not matched to a gene; V was cut back by 3 bases and J by 3 bases. Sequenced material: CD4+ T cells from blood. This chain links TRBV5-4 with TRBJ2-2; 7 positions match TRBD2. This TCR was sampled from a human donor with juvenile idiopathic arthritis. This CDR3 reads CASSSAGAYTGELFF. The DNA of the CDR3 is TGTGCCAGCAGCTCCGCGGGAGCGTACACCGGGGAGCTGTTTTTT.